Listed below are T cell receptor beta chains from one sample, sequenced in a study of Graves' ophthalmopathy and Graves' hyperthyroidism. Each CDR3 protein gets one entry after TCRdb re-called the multiplex PCR reads with MiXCR. The table records some 1.1 million distinct CDR3 sequences, about 36% of them present only once. Material for sequencing was peripheral blood or thyroid tissue (not recorded which). These receptors were collected from an adult man with Graves' hyperthyroidism. CDR3s include the opening cysteine and the closing phenylalanine or tryptophan. A D gene is named only where the DNA matches it firmly. Clone size, where shown, is once, few, many, or a class for clones that have expanded.

14	TRBJ2-2	TRBD2	TRBV20-1	few	TGCAGTGCTAGAGAGGGGAGGGGTGTCGGGGAGCTGTTTTTT	CSAREGRGVGELFF
17	TRBJ2-2	TRBD1	TRBV20-1	-	TGCAGTGCTAGAGATACTTTCGGGACAGCGAACACCGGGGAGCTGTTTTTT	CSARDTFGTANTGELFF
14	TRBJ1-2	-	TRBV9	many	TGTGCCAGCAGCTCCCTCTGGGGGGGCGGTGGCTACACCTTC	CASSSLWGGGGYTF
16	TRBJ1-5	-	TRBV6-5	few	TGTGCCAGCAGTGAAGTTCCGGGACGCCCTAATCAGCCCCAGCATTTT	CASSEVPGRPNQPQHF
14	TRBJ1-6	TRBD1	TRBV30	-	TGTGCCTGGAGCTTCCGGGACAGTTATTCACCCCTCCACTTT	CAWSFRDSYSPLHF
14	TRBJ1-2	-	TRBV9	-	TGTGCCAGCAGCGTAGAGGGGGGCGAGGATGGCTACACCTTC	CASSVEGGEDGYTF
13	TRBJ2-7	TRBD1	TRBV29-1	once	TGCAGCTTGACCGGGACAGGGGTGTACGAGCAGTACTTC	CSLTGTGVYEQYF
15	TRBJ1-4	-	TRBV20-1	many	TGCAGTGCTTTGGACAGTCACGAAACTAATGAAAAACTGTTTTTT	CSALDSHETNEKLFF
14	TRBJ2-7	-	TRBV10-3	-	TGTGCCATCAGCGAGTTGGACGGACGTGTGGAGCAGTACTTC	CAISELDGRVEQYF
15	TRBJ1-5	TRBD1	TRBV11-2	-	TGTGCCAGCAGCATACCCGGACAGGGCAATCAGCCCCAGCATTTT	CASSIPGQGNQPQHF
12	TRBJ1-4	-	TRBV14	many	TGTGCCAGCAGCCAAGGACTCGGAAGACTGTTTTTT	CASSQGLGRLFF
15	TRBJ2-7	TRBD2	TRBV5-4	-	TGTGCCAGCAGCCGAACTAGCGGGAGCTCCTACGGGCAGTACTTC	CASSRTSGSSYGQYF
15	TRBJ2-5	TRBD1	TRBV24-1	many	TGTGCCACCAGTGACCGGGACAGGGTTGGAGAGACCCAGTACTTC	CATSDRDRVGETQYF
16	TRBJ1-5	TRBD1	TRBV5-6	many	TGTGCCAGCAGCTTGTTTAGGGGACAGAGCAATCAGCCCCAGCATTTT	CASSLFRGQSNQPQHF
13	TRBJ2-5	-	TRBV30	-	TGTGCCTGGACCCTTCACGGTCAAGAGACCCAGTACTTC	CAWTLHGQETQYF
14	TRBJ1-2	-	TRBV7-8	many	TGTGCCAGCCCACCTCCGGCAGAGTTCTATGGCTACACCTTC	CASPPPAEFYGYTF
13	TRBJ1-2	-	TRBV7-9	many	TGTGCCAGCAGCCGAGGGCCCGCGGAGGGCTACACCTTC	CASSRGPAEGYTF
15	TRBJ1-3	-	TRBV20-1	few	TGCAGTGCTAGACCCTCCAAGGACATTGGAAACACCATATATTTT	CSARPSKDIGNTIYF
17	TRBJ2-6	-	TRBV5-6	many	TGTGCCAGCAGCCTAGAGGGCAGCAGCTCTGGGGCCAACGTCCTGACTTTC	CASSLEGSSSGANVLTF
15	TRBJ1-2	-	TRBV5-8	many	TGTGCCAGCAGCTACGAACCGGGAGCTAACTATGGCTACACCTTC	CASSYEPGANYGYTF
17	TRBJ1-3	-	TRBV9	-	TGTGCCAGCAGCGGAACCCTGACACTTAGCTCTGGAAACACCATATATTTT	CASSGTLTLSSGNTIYF
13	TRBJ1-2	TRBD1	TRBV29-1	once	TGCAGCGGCGGGACAGGGTTTGACTATGGCTACACCTTC	CSGGTGFDYGYTF
13	TRBJ1-2	-	TRBV29-1	many	TGCAGCGTTGAAGATCCTGCAGACTATGGCTACACCTTC	CSVEDPADYGYTF
15	TRBJ1-2	TRBD1	TRBV7-2	many	TGTGCCAGCAGCTTGGACAGGGATGGGAGAGGCGGCTACACCTTC	CASSLDRDGRGGYTF
14	TRBJ2-2	TRBD2	TRBV20-1	-	TGCAGTGCTAGGGGACTAGATAACACCGGGGAGCTGTTTTTT	CSARGLDNTGELFF
14	TRBJ2-7	TRBD2	TRBV13	many	TGTGCCAGCAGCTCCCGACTAGCGGATTACGAGCAGTACTTC	CASSSRLADYEQYF
17	TRBJ1-6	TRBD1	TRBV4-3	many	TGCGCCAGCAGCCCGAGATTGGGACAGCACTATAATTCACCCCTCCACTTT	CASSPRLGQHYNSPLHF
14	TRBJ1-5	TRBD1	TRBV4-3	few	TGCGCCAGCAGGCCCGGGACAGAAGACCAGCCCCAGCATTTT	CASRPGTEDQPQHF
15	TRBJ2-5	TRBD1	TRBV7-9	-	TGTGCCAGCAGCCCGAGACAGGGTCACCAAGAGACCCAGTACTTC	CASSPRQGHQETQYF
13	TRBJ2-7	-	TRBV20-1	many	TGCAGTGCTAGCTCTCTTAGCTCCTACGAGCAGTACTTC	CSASSLSSYEQYF
13	TRBJ2-7	TRBD2	TRBV7-2	-	TGTGCCAGCAGCCCTAGCGGGTTAAATGAGCAGTACTTC	CASSPSGLNEQYF
11	TRBJ2-3	-	TRBV2	-	TGTGCCAGCCAGGCTGGTGATACGCAGTATTTT	CASQAGDTQYF
17	TRBJ2-2	TRBD1	TRBV7-9	many	TGTGCCAGCAGCACCGGACAGGGCGAGGGATCGACCGGGGAGCTGTTTTTT	CASSTGQGEGSTGELFF
14	TRBJ2-2	-	TRBV25-1	few	TGTGCCAGCAGCCGTCAGGGACCGGCCGGGGAGCTGTTTTTT	CASSRQGPAGELFF
16	TRBJ2-5	TRBD2	TRBV20-1	few	TGCAGTGCTAGAGATGCGGCTAGCGGGGGGGCGGAGACCCAGTACTTC	CSARDAASGGAETQYF
15	TRBJ1-2	TRBD1	TRBV4-1	-	TGCGCCAGCAGCCAGAGACAGGGGTCTGGCTATGGCTACACCTTC	CASSQRQGSGYGYTF
14	TRBJ2-5	-	TRBV5-6	many	TGTGCCAGCAGCTTCTCGGGCATCCAGGAGACCCAGTACTTC	CASSFSGIQETQYF
14	TRBJ2-7	-	TRBV4-3	-	TGCGCCAGCAGCCAAGGCATGGAGAACTACGAGCAGTACTTC	CASSQGMENYEQYF
14	TRBJ2-7	TRBD1	TRBV10-3	few	TGTGCCAGCACCTCAGGGGGCAGAGCCTACGAGCAGTACTTC	CASTSGGRAYEQYF
17	TRBJ1-3	-	TRBV9	many	TGTGCCAGCAGCGCCGATGTTCGGGACAACTCTGGAAACACCATATATTTT	CASSADVRDNSGNTIYF
11	TRBJ2-7	-	TRBV20-1	few	TGCAGTGCTAGAAGGGCCCCCGGGCAGTACTTC	CSARRAPGQYF
14	TRBJ2-5	-	TRBV11-2	-	TGTGCCAGCAGCTTGCGTGCTGTTCAGGGGACCCAGTACTTC	CASSLRAVQGTQYF
12	TRBJ1-2	-	TRBV6-1	many	TGTGCCAGCAGGCCGGACGGCTATGGCTACACCTTC	CASRPDGYGYTF
13	TRBJ1-2	-	TRBV2	many	TGTGCCAGCAGTGTCATTGGATACTATGGCTACACCTTC	CASSVIGYYGYTF